The TCR beta chain described here comes from a study of response to subunit inactivated influenza vaccine. Study-wide results and caveats: Each seasonal flu vaccination may recruit only limited new T cells, authors suggested.

TCRdb reprocessed the RT-PCR reads via MiXCR and lists one record per CDR3 protein. The sample lists around 580,000 distinct CDR3 sequences; approximately 10% were seen once. In its sample, this clonotype was seen a few times. The antigen is not known. The V gene lost 6 bases and the J gene lost 3 bases, with 15 bases spanning the gap. CDR3 size: 13 residues. In germline, CDR1 is DFQATT, CDR2 SNEGSKA (reference sequence). The clonotype originates from a man over 45 who received an inactivated influenza vaccine. The V call is TRBV20-1, the J call TRBJ2-7; D gene uncertain. Sequenced here: PBMCs from blood, sampled on the day of vaccination. The CDR3 is CSAPRTRSYEQYF. The CDR3 coding sequence is TGCAGTGCCCCAAGAACAAGGAGCTACGAGCAGTACTTC.